Below, 19 T cell receptor beta chains from the same sample are listed, as sequenced in a study of vaccination effects on CD4 cells after COVID-19. The protocol was immunoSEQ multiplex PCR, while the TCRdb copy is restricted to in-frame clones and leaves out a portion. The sample has some 74,000 clones, approximately 81% seen once. Antigen-specific CD4+ T cells were first expanded with viral peptide pools by the ViraFEST assay and only then sequenced. Researchers isolated CD4+ T cells once about eleven days of culture had elapsed. All participants had two doses of either the BNT162b2 or mRNA-1273 vaccine. These receptors lack a known antigen. Sequencing was performed on CD4+ T cells from PBMCs cultured with HCoV-229E spike peptides, taken after COVID-19 vaccination. These receptor sequences come from a human donor who received a COVID-19 vaccine.

This chain joins TRBV28 and TRBJ1-5, with 9 nucleotides matching TRBD1. V trimming: 9 bases; J trimming: 5 bases; junction bases outside the gene matches: 2. The CDR3 is 12 amino acids. Germline V lookup: CDR1 MDHEN, CDR2 SYDVKM. CDR3 amino acids: CASTGGHQPQHF. CDR3 coding DNA: TGTGCCAGTACAGGGGGCCATCAGCCCCAGCATTTT.

This chain connects TRBV18 to TRBJ1-6; D not certain. This CDR3 comprises 15 residues. Germline-derived CDR1 and CDR2 are KGHSH and LQKENI. V was shortened by 0 bases and J by 9 bases, with 12 bases between the two germline ends. The CDR3 here is CASSPPIGVGSPLHF. CDR3 bases: TGTGCCAGCTCACCACCGATCGGGGTGGGTTCACCCCTCCACTTT.

As for this clone: The same CDR3 also results from other DNA sequences found in this sample. The rearrangement links TRBV24-1 to TRBJ1-2; D may be TRBD1 (6 bases). The length of the CDR3 is 14 residues. CDR1 and CDR2 (germline): KGHDR, SFDVKD. With 4 bases removed from V and 2 bases from J, the gap between germline ends came to 10 bases. CDR3 DNA: TGTGCCACCAGTGACCCCACAGGGAACTATGGCTACACCTTC. It translates to CATSDPTGNYGYTF.

J is TRBJ2-1 and V is TRBV18; 8 positions match TRBD1. The V gene's germline CDR1 is KGHSH and CDR2 LQKENI. Unmatched junction bases numbered 7, after V lost 3 bases and J lost 6 bases. This CDR3 contains 15 residues. CDR3 amino acids: CASSPDRVPGNEQFF. As DNA, the CDR3 is TGTGCCAGCTCACCGGACAGGGTGCCGGGCAATGAGCAGTTCTTC.

The rearrangement uses TRBV4-3 and TRBJ2-2; a possible D gene is TRBD2 (6 bases). CDR1 and CDR2 from the germline V gene are LGHNA and YSLEER. The length of the CDR3 is 16 residues. The ends were cut back, 1 base at V and 8 bases at J, with 17 bases in the middle. Here the CDR3 DNA reads TGCGCCAGCAGCCAAGCGATCACTAGCTCGCAGGGGGAGCTGTTTTTT. Protein sequence: CASSQAITSSQGELFF.

J is TRBJ1-1 and V is TRBV27; D is unclear. This CDR3 comprises 13 residues. V dropped 6 bases and J dropped 3 bases, with 11 bases sitting between them. Germline V gene data show CDR1 as MNHEY and CDR2 as SMNVEV (reference sequence). In nucleotides, the CDR3 is TGTGCCAGCAGCTACGGACCAGACACTGAAGCTTTCTTT. Translation gives CASSYGPDTEAFF.

This clone was seen just once. The chain carries TRBV5-1 and TRBJ2-7; 8 positions match TRBD1. Germline V gene sequence: CDR1 SGHRS, CDR2 YFSETQ. V shed 0 bases and J 5 bases; nucleotides not matched to a gene: 7. The length of the CDR3 is 15 residues. CDR3 sequence: CASSLVGQGDHEQYV. CDR3 nucleotides: TGCGCCAGCAGCTTGGTTGGACAGGGTGACCACGAGCAGTACGTC.

The count of this clone is one. Written as DNA, the CDR3 is TGTGCCAGAAGCGCTGTCCGGGACAGTCGTGAAAAACTGTTTTTT. Protein product: CARSAVRDSREKLFF. The chain carries TRBV5-3 and TRBJ1-4, with 7 bases identical to TRBD1. TRBV5-3 is annotated as an ORF whose role is uncertain. This CDR3 region has 15 residues. Trimming at V came to 4 bases and at J to 7 bases, leaving 10 bases not matched to a gene.

The chain uses TRBV24-1 and TRBJ2-1; no firm D call. The CDR3 is 13 residues long. Germline values: CDR1 KGHDR, CDR2 SFDVKD. V gave up 9 bases and J gave up 6 bases, with 14 bases separating them. Written as DNA, the CDR3 is TGTGCCACCTTTCAGTCTGGCACCAATGAGCAGTTCTTC. Protein sequence: CATFQSGTNEQFF.

The rearrangement uses TRBV5-5 and TRBJ2-7; the D gene is possibly TRBD2 (7 bases). The ends were cut back, 1 base at V and 2 bases at J, with 10 bases in the middle. Germline CDR1 and CDR2: SGHKS and YYEKEE (reference sequence). The length of the CDR3 is 14 residues. CDR3 region: CASSLTGTTYEQYV. CDR3 DNA sequence: TGTGCCAGCAGCTTGACAGGGACTACCTACGAGCAGTACGTC.

The chain joins TRBV18 to TRBJ2-3; no firm D call. This CDR3 is built from 12 residues. CDR1 is KGHSH, CDR2 LQKENI, per germline. V was shortened by 2 bases and J by 3 bases, with 3 bases between the two germline ends. CDR3 DNA: TGTGCCAGCTCACCAGAGACAGATACGCAGTATTTT. It encodes CASSPETDTQYF.

V and J are TRBV5-1 and TRBJ2-7; tentative D call: TRBD2 (7 bases). CDR3 length: 16 residues. Trimming took 4 bases from V and 5 from J, leaving 22 bases between them. Germline-derived CDR1 and CDR2 are SGHRS and YFSETQ. DNA of the CDR3: TGCGCCAGCAGCCCGGGGGGCTGGGGTATGGTCCACGAGCAGTACGTC. It is translated as CASSPGGWGMVHEQYV.

This chain uses TRBV5-6 with TRBJ2-2; TRBD1 matches at 7 bases. Germline values: CDR1 SGHDT, CDR2 YYEEEE. The CDR3 runs to 16 residues. V gave up 5 bases and J gave up 1 base; unmatched junction bases: 8. The CDR3 DNA follows: TGTGCCAGCAGACAGGAGCGGACAGGGAACACCGGGGAGCTGTTTTTT. Translated, it gives CASRQERTGNTGELFF.

The rearrangement uses TRBV18 and TRBJ2-2, with D perhaps matching TRBD2 (5 bases). This CDR3 is 14 amino acids long. Germline lookup yields CDR1 KGHSH and CDR2 LQKENI. The V gene lost 8 bases and the J gene lost 6 bases, with 16 bases spanning the gap. This CDR3 is CASRGPGGAGELFF. In DNA, the CDR3 is TGTGCCAGCCGCGGGCCAGGAGGTGCCGGGGAGCTGTTTTTT.

The rearrangement uses TRBV19 and TRBJ1-6; 8 nucleotides line up with TRBD1. The CDR3 has 14 amino acids. In germline, CDR1 is LNHDA, CDR2 SQIVND (reference sequence). V was pared by 5 bases and J by 7 bases, with 4 bases of the junction left unmatched. In DNA, the CDR3 is TGTGCCAGTAGTTCCCGACAGGGGAATTCACCCCTCCACTTT. Translation gives CASSSRQGNSPLHF.

This sequence joins TRBV6-5 and TRBJ2-3, with D possibly TRBD2 on 5 matching bases. Trimming pared 8 bases from V and 0 bases from J, leaving 12 bases between. CDR3 size: 14 residues. The germline CDR1 and CDR2 sequences are MNHEY and SVGAGI. CDR3 DNA sequence: TGTGCCAGCCGGTGGACTGGGAGCACAGATACGCAGTATTTT. As protein: CASRWTGSTDTQYF.

The rearrangement uses TRBV19 and TRBJ2-2; D may be TRBD1 (5 bases). Between the trimmed V and J ends, which lost 4 bases and 3 bases, there was a span of 12 bases. Germline assignment: CDR1 LNHDA and CDR2 SQIVND (reference sequence). The CDR3 loop spans 15 amino acids. In DNA, the CDR3 is TGTGCCAGTAGTAGGTTAGACAGCGACACCGGGGAGCTGTTTTTT. Translation: CASSRLDSDTGELFF.

This clone has just a few counts. The rearrangement uses TRBV5-6 and TRBJ1-2; D not resolved. The CDR3 consists of 13 residues. V was cut by 0 bases and J by 2 bases, with 5 bases left in between. CDR1 SGHDT and CDR2 YYEEEE come from the germline V gene. The DNA for the CDR3 is TGTGCCAGCAGCTTGGAGGTGAACTATGGCTACACCTTC. Its protein product is CASSLEVNYGYTF. The full variable domain, its missing parts supplied by reference TRBV5-6 and TRBJ1-2, is DAGVTQSPTHLIKTRGQQVTLRCSPKSGHDTVSWYQQALGQGPQFIFQYYEEEERQRGNFPDRFSGHQFPNYSSELNVNALLLGDSALYLCASSLEVNYGYTFGSGTRLTVV.

The rearrangement links TRBV4-1 to TRBJ1-4, with TRBD1 identical over 7 bases. V was pared by 4 bases and J by 3 bases, with 5 bases of the junction left unmatched. The germline V gene encodes CDR1 MGHRA and CDR2 YSYEKL. This CDR3 contains 15 residues. The CDR3 sequence: CASSPRTGPNEKLFF. CDR3 DNA: TGCGCCAGCAGCCCCCGGACAGGACCTAATGAAAAACTGTTTTTT.